The 11 T cell receptor beta chains reported below all come from one sample, sequenced in a study of CD8 T cells in Susac syndrome. The RNA input was roughly 0.5 to 1 ug, and it was reverse transcribed with random hexamers. TCRdb re-called the immunoSEQ multiplex PCR reads through MiXCR, storing one row per CDR3 protein. Of 140,000 to 150,000 distinct CDR3 sequences in the sample, approximately 95% were seen once. The sample was CD4+ T cells from PBMCs. The origin of the receptors is a human donor in good health.

The chain recombines TRBV24-1 with TRBJ2-7, with D hard to call. The germline V gene has CDR1 KGHDR and CDR2 SFDVKD. Trimming stripped 4 bases from V and 6 bases from J, with 18 bases between. This CDR3 spans 15 amino acids. For the CDR3, the DNA is TGTGCCACCAGTGACCCGACTCAGACCTGGAGCGAGCAGTACTTC. Translation: CATSDPTQTWSEQYF.

The chain joins TRBV28 to TRBJ2-1; 7 bases match TRBD2. V gave up 4 bases and J gave up 9 bases; unmatched junction bases: 15. There are 16 residues in the CDR3. Germline-derived CDR1 and CDR2 are MDHEN and SYDVKM. The CDR3 reads CASSSPEAGRLGEQFF. The CDR3 region has the DNA TGTGCCAGCAGTTCTCCCGAAGCGGGAAGACTCGGTGAGCAGTTCTTC.

V usage is TRBV5-1 and J usage is TRBJ2-5, with D unclear. Germline V gives CDR1 SGHRS, CDR2 YFSETQ. The CDR3 extends over 14 amino acids. Trimming left V 1 base short and J 1 base short, with 8 bases between. Here the CDR3 DNA reads TGCGCCAGCAGCTTGAGGTGGTCCCAAGAGACCCAGTACTTC. This encodes CASSLRWSQETQYF.

The chain is built from TRBV30 and TRBJ1-1, with 9 bases lining up with TRBD1. CDR3 length: 13 residues. Germline V CDR1 and CDR2: GTSNPN, SVGIG (reference sequence). Trimming took 4 bases from V and 10 from J; bases not matched to a gene: 10. The CDR3 region has the DNA TGTGCCTGGAACAACCGGGACAGGGAAGCAGCTTTCTTT. Translating gives CAWNNRDREAAFF.

This sequence joins TRBV18 and TRBJ1-5, with D unclear. The CDR3 consists of 13 residues. Germline assignment: CDR1 KGHSH and CDR2 LQKENI. Trimming shortened V by 5 bases and J by 3 bases, and 8 bases separated the two germline ends. This CDR3 is CASSTDVNQPQHF. In nucleotides, the CDR3 is TGTGCCAGCTCAACCGACGTCAATCAGCCCCAGCATTTT.

This chain joins TRBV12-3 or TRBV12-4 and TRBJ1-2; 7 bases match TRBD1. The length of the CDR3 is 15 residues. The V gene end was trimmed by 5 bases and the J gene end by 3 bases; junction bases not matched to a gene: 9. DNA for the CDR3: TGTGCCAGCAGTCCCCGACAGGGAGTGGACTATGGCTACACCTTC. As protein: CASSPRQGVDYGYTF.

To note about this clonotype: The junction departs from germline at one end; a sequencing error may be responsible. V is TRBV3-1 and J is TRBJ1-5; D might be TRBD1 (6 bases). CDR1 and CDR2 from the germline V gene are LGHDT and YNNKEL (reference sequence). The CDR3 totals 13 residues. The CDR3 coding sequence is TGTGCCAGCAGCCAAACGCGACAGGCCAATATTTATTTT. Translated, it gives CASSQTRQANIYF.

This clonotype was seen only once. The chain uses TRBV5-1 and TRBJ2-5; D might be TRBD1 (5 bases). V lost 2 bases, J lost 7 bases, and 9 bases lay in between. Germline CDR1 reads SGHRS; CDR2 reads YFSETQ. This CDR3 is built from 12 residues. The CDR3 DNA reads TGCGCCAGCAGCTTTGGGGCAGGGACCCAGTACTTC. Translation: CASSFGAGTQYF.

The chain uses TRBV27 and TRBJ2-3; 7 nucleotides match TRBD2. The length of the CDR3 is 16 residues. The V gene's germline CDR1 is MNHEY and CDR2 SMNVEV (reference sequence). V shed 6 bases and J 5 bases; nucleotides not matched to a gene: 14. The CDR3 sequence is CASSGLGGGRKDTQYF. For the CDR3, the DNA is TGTGCCAGCAGCGGCCTTGGGGGAGGGAGAAAAGATACGCAGTATTTT.

The V gene is TRBV30, the J gene TRBJ2-7; 8 positions match TRBD1. Germline CDR1 GTSNPN, CDR2 SVGIG (reference sequence). CDR3 length: 14 amino acids. J was trimmed by 5 bases and V by 2 bases; bases with no gene match: 8. The CDR3: CAWSNTGGSHEQYF. For the CDR3, the DNA is TGTGCCTGGAGTAATACAGGGGGGTCCCACGAGCAGTACTTC.

The rearrangement uses TRBV18 and TRBJ2-2, with D unclear. Germline CDR1 KGHSH, CDR2 LQKENI. This CDR3 region has 15 residues. V lost 2 bases to trimming and J lost 1 base, with 8 bases between them. The CDR3 DNA sequence: TGTGCCAGCTCACCAGGTTCTGGGAACACCGGGGAGCTGTTTTTT. Residues: CASSPGSGNTGELFF. Combining the CDR3 with reference TRBV18 and TRBJ2-2 gives the whole variable domain NAGVMQNPRHLVRRRGQEARLRCSPMKGHSHVYWYRQLPEEGLKFMVYLQKENIIDESGMPKERFSAEFPKEGPSILRIQQVVRGDSAAYFCASSPGSGNTGELFFGEGSRLTVL.